The 5 T cell receptor beta chains below come from one sample, sequenced in a study of persistence of HIV-infected CD4 T cells (dated by TCRdb to the early 2020s). The immunoSEQ hsTCRB assay version 4 in survey mode was used to sequence TCRbeta repertoires from genomic DNA. TCRdb carries this immuneACCESS record with in-frame sequences only. Its versions omit some clonotypes, under half of them owing to an unresolved V gene in the studies checked, with the rest unexplained. The sample table records 37,000 or so clones; around 80% of these occur just once. Less than 2% of the sample is taken by the ten largest. These TCRs' antigens remain unknown. Sample treatment or condition, as interpreted from the label and publication: suppressive antiretroviral therapy. Lysates of CMV-infected fibroblasts at about 9.5 ug/mL were used to stimulate the cells. Memory populations depleted of antigen-responding cells were obtained by sorting nonresponding CD40L-negative CD69-negative CD45RO-high memory CD4+ T cells.

Material: CD4+ T cells sorted from PBMCs after approximately 19-hour stimulation, obtained from a patient who received antiretroviral therapy. According to the study, the label for this sample's cell subset or site signals: CD40L-CD69- CD45RO-high memory CD4 T cells not responding to CMV lysate. The receptors come from an adult man with HIV who was CMV-seropositive.

CDR3 residues: CASSLSGSGANVLTF. The DNA of the CDR3 is TGTGCCAGCAGCTTGAGTGGATCTGGGGCCAACGTCCTGACTTTC. This chain joins TRBV5-6 and TRBJ2-6; D remains ambiguous. Trimming took 1 base from V and 1 from J, leaving 6 bases between them. The CDR3 is 15 residues long. Germline CDR1 is SGHDT and CDR2 is YYEEEE.

V gene TRBV6-6 combines with J gene TRBJ2-2; no clear D gene. CDR3 length equals 15 residues. With 2 bases removed from V and 0 bases from J, the gap between germline ends came to 7 bases. Germline CDR1 reads MNHNY; CDR2 reads SVGAGI (reference sequence). The CDR3 is CASSYPGANTGELFF. In DNA form, the CDR3 reads TGTGCCAGCAGTTACCCTGGGGCGAACACCGGGGAGCTGTTTTTT.

CDR3 in amino acids: CASSQGQPTSTDTQYF. As DNA, the CDR3 is TGCGCCAGCAGCCAAGGACAGCCCACTAGCACAGATACGCAGTATTTT. The genes are TRBV4-1 and TRBJ2-3; weak D call: TRBD1 (5 bases). This CDR3 contains 16 residues. Trimming took 1 base from V and 0 from J, leaving 11 bases between them. The V gene's germline CDR1 is MGHRA and CDR2 YSYEKL.

V usage is TRBV27 and J usage is TRBJ1-5, with D perhaps matching TRBD1 (5 bases). This CDR3 has 16 residues. The germline V gene has CDR1 MNHEY and CDR2 SMNVEV (reference sequence). The V and J ends lost 6 bases and 3 bases respectively, with 18 bases between them. This chain's CDR3 is CASSPGGERLNQPQHF. In nucleotides, the CDR3 is TGTGCCAGCAGCCCGGGGGGGGAGAGACTCAATCAGCCCCAGCATTTT.

The chain links TRBV19 to TRBJ1-1; D is possibly TRBD1 (6 bases). Trimming cost V 3 bases and J 4 bases, with 9 bases left between them. This CDR3 region has 13 residues. CDR1 and CDR2 from the germline V gene are LNHDA and SQIVND (reference sequence). The CDR3 DNA reads as TGTGCCAGTAGTATCGGACAGACCACTGAAGCTTTCTTT. Translation: CASSIGQTTEAFF.